This TCR beta chain was obtained from a study of blood T cell repertoires in COVID-19. Study summary: Sources were T cells, B-cell-depleted T cells, or PBMCs; the material itself was cDNA or gDNA.

The CDR3 covers 16 residues. CDR1 is MDHEN, CDR2 SYDVKM, per germline. V lost 6 bases to trimming and J lost 8 bases; unmatched junction nucleotides: 10. The repertoire was sequenced with immunoSEQ multiplex PCR; TCRdb's copy has only in-frame clones and lacks some. The data show about 260,000 clones, around 86% seen once. This rearrangement joins TRBV28 to TRBJ2-3; 14 nucleotides match TRBD2. This clonotype was obtained from a woman aged 60-75 years with COVID-19, enrolled during active disease. The sequenced material came from peripheral blood. Here the CDR3 reads CASRPGLAGVRGTQYF. Written as DNA, the CDR3 is TGTGCCAGCAGACCGGGACTAGCGGGAGTACGCGGTACGCAGTATTTT.